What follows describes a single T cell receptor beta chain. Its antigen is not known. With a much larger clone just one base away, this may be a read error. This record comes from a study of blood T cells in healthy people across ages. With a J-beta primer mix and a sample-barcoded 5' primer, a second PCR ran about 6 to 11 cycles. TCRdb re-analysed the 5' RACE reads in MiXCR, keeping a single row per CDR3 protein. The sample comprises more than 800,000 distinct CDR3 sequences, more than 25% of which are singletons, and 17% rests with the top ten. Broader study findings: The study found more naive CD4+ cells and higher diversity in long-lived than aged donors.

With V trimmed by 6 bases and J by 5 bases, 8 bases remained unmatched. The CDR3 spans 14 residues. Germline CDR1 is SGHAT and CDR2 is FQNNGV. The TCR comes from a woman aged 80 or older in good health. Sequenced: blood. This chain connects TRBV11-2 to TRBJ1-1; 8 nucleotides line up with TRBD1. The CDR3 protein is CASRRTDRGTEAFF. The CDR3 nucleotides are TGTGCCAGCAGGAGAACCGACAGGGGAACTGAAGCTTTCTTT.